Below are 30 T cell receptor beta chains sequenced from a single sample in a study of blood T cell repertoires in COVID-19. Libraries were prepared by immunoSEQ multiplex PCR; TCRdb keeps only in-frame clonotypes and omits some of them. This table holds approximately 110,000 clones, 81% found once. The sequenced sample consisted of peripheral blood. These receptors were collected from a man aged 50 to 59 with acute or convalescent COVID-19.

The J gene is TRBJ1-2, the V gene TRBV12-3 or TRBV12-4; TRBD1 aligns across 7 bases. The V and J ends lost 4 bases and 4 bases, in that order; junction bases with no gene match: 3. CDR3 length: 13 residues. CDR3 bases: TGTGCCAGCAGTTCCCGGGACAGCTATGGCTACACCTTC. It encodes CASSSRDSYGYTF.

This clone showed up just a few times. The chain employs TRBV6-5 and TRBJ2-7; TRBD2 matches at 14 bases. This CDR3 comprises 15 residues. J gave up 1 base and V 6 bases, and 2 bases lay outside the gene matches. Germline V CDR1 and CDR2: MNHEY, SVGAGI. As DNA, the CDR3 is TGTGCCAGCAGGGGGACTAGCGGGGGATCCTACGAGCAGTACTTC. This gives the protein CASRGTSGGSYEQYF.

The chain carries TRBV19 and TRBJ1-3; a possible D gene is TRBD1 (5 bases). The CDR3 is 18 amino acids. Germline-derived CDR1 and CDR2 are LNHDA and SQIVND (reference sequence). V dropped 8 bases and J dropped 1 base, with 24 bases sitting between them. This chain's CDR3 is CASGRRGGILISGNTIYF. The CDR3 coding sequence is TGTGCCAGTGGGCGGCGGGGGGGGATACTTATATCTGGAAACACCATATATTTT.

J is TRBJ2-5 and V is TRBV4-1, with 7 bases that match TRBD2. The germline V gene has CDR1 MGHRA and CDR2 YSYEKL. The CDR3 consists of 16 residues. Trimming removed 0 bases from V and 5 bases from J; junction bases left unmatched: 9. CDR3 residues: CASSQDSAGVRETQYF. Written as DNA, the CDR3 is TGCGCCAGCAGCCAAGATTCGGCGGGGGTGAGGGAGACCCAGTACTTC.

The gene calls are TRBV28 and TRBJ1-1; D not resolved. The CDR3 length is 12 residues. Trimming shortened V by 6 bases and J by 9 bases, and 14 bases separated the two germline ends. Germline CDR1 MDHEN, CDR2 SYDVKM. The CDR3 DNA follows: TGTGCCAGCAGATTGGCGGGCAGACAAGCTTTCTTT. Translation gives CASRLAGRQAFF.

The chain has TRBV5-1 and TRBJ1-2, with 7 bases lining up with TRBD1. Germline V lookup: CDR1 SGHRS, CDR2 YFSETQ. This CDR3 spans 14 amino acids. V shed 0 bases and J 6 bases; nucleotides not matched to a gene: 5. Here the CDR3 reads CASSLEGGGNGYTF. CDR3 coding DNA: TGCGCCAGCAGCTTGGAAGGGGGCGGGAATGGCTACACCTTC.

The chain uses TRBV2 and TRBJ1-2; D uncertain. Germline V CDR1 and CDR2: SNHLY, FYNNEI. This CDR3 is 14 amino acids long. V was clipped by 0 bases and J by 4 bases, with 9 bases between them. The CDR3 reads CASSEAEGGYGYTF. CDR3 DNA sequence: TGTGCCAGCAGTGAAGCTGAGGGAGGCTATGGCTACACCTTC.

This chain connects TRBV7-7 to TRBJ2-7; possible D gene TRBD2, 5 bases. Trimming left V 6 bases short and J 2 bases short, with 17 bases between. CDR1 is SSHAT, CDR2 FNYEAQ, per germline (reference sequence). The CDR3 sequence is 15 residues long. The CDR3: CASSSGRGLAYEQYF. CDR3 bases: TGTGCCAGCAGTTCCGGGCGCGGGCTAGCCTACGAGCAGTACTTC.

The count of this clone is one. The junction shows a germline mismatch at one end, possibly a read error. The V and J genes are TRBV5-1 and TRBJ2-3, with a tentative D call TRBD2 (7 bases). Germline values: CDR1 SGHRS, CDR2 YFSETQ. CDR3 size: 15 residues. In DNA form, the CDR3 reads TGCGCCAGCAGCTTGAGAGCGGGGCGGACAGATGCGCAGTATTTT. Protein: CASSLRAGRTDAQYF.

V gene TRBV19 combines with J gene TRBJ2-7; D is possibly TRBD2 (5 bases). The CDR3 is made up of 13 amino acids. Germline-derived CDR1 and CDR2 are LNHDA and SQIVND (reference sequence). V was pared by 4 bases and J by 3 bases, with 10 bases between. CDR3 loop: CASSTSRVYEQYF. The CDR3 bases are TGTGCCAGTAGTACTTCGCGGGTCTACGAGCAGTACTTC.

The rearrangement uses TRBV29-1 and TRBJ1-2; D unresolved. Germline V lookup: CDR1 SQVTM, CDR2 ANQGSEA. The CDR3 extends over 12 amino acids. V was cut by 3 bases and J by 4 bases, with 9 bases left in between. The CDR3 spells CSVDTDVYGYTF. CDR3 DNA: TGCAGCGTTGATACAGATGTCTATGGCTACACCTTC.

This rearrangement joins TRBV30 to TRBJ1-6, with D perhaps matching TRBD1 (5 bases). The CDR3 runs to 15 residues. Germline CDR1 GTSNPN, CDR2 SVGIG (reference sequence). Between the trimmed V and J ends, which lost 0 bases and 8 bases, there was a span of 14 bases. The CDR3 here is CAWSVLQGSDSPLHF. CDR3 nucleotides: TGTGCCTGGAGTGTACTGCAGGGTTCAGATTCACCCCTCCACTTT.

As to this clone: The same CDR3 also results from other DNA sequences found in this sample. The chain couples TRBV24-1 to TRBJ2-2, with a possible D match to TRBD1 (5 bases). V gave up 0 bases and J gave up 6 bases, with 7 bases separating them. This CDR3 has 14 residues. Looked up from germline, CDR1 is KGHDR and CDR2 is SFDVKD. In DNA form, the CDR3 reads TGTGCCACCAGTGATTTGTCAGGGCCCGGGGAGCTGTTTTTT. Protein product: CATSDLSGPGELFF.

CDR3 sequence: CASSLAGSGHGSPLHF. The CDR3 nucleotides read TGTGCCAGCAGCTTAGCTGGGTCAGGTCATGGTTCACCCCTCCACTTT. The chain joins TRBV11-2 to TRBJ1-6; unclear D gene. The CDR3 spans 16 residues. Germline lookup yields CDR1 SGHAT and CDR2 FQNNGV. The V end was cut by 1 base, the J end by 9 bases, with 16 bases between.

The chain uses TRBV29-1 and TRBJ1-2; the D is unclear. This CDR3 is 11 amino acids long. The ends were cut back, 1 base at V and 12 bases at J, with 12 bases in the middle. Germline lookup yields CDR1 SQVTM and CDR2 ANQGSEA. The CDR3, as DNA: TGCAGCGTTGAAGTCGTCGCATCTAACACCTTC. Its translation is CSVEVVASNTF.

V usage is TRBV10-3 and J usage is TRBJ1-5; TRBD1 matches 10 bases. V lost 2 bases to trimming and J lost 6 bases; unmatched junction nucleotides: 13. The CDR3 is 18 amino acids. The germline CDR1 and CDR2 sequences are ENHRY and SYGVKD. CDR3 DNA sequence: TGTGCCATCAGTGAGGCGGGACAGGGGTGGGAAAACGGTCAGCCCCAGCATTTT. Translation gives CAISEAGQGWENGQPQHF.

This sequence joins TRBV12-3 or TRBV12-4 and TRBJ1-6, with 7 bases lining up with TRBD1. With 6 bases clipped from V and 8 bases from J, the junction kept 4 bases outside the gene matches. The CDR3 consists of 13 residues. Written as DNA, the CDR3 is TGTGCCAGCAGAACAACAGGGGATTCACCCCTCCACTTT. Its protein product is CASRTTGDSPLHF.

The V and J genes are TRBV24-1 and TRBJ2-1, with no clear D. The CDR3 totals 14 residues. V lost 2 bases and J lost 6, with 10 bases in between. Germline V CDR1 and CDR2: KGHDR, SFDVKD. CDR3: CATSDSRLGNEQFF. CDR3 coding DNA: TGTGCCACCAGTGATTCACGACTGGGCAATGAGCAGTTCTTC.

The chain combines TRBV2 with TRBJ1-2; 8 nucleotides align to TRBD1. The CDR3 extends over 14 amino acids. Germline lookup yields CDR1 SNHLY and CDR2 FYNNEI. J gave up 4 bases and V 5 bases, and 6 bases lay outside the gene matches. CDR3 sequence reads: CASSTTGASYGYTF. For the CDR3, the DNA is TGTGCCAGCAGTACGACAGGGGCTTCCTATGGCTACACCTTC.

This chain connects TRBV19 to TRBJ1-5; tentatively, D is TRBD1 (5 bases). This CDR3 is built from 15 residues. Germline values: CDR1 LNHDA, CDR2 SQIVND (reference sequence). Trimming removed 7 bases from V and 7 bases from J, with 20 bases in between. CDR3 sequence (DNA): TGTGCCAGTACCAAACTAGGAGGGGTGGGGCAGCCCCAGCATTTT. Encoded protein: CASTKLGGVGQPQHF. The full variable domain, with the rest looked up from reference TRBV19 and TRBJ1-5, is DGGITQSPKYLFRKEGQNVTLSCEQNLNHDAMYWYRQDPGQGLRLIYYSQIVNDFQKGDIAEGYSVSREKKESFPLTVTSAQKNPTAFYLCASTKLGGVGQPQHFGDGTRLSIL.

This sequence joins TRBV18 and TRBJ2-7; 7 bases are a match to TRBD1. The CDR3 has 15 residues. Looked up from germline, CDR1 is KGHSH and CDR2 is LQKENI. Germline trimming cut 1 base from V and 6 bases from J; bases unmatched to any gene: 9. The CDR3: CASSPLTTGSSEQYF. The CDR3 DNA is TGTGCCAGCTCACCACTGACGACAGGGTCTTCCGAGCAGTACTTC.

CDR3 sequence: CASSFGLAGDSGANVLTF. The CDR3 DNA sequence: TGTGCCAGCAGCTTCGGACTAGCGGGGGACTCTGGGGCCAACGTCCTGACTTTC. The chain uses TRBV7-6 and TRBJ2-6, with TRBD2 identical over 13 bases. Germline CDR1 is SGHVS and CDR2 is FNYEAQ. CDR3 length: 18 residues. J lost 0 bases, V lost 3 bases, and 2 bases had no gene match.

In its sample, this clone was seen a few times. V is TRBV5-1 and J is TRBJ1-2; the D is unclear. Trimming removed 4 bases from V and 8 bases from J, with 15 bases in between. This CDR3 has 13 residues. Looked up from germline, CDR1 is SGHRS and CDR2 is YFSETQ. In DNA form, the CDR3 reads TGCGCCAGCAGCGGTACGGTCCAGGCGGGCTACACCTTC. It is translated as CASSGTVQAGYTF. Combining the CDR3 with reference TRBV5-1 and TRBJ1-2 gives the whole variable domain KAGVTQTPRYLIKTRGQQVTLSCSPISGHRSVSWYQQTPGQGLQFLFEYFSETQRNKGNFPGRFSGRQFSNSRSEMNVSTLELGDSALYLCASSGTVQAGYTFGSGTRLTVV.

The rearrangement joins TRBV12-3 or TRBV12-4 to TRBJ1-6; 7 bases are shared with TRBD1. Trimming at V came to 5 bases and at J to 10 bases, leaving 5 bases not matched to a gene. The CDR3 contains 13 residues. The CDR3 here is CASSKGARSPLHF. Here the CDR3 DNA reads TGTGCCAGCAGTAAGGGGGCTCGATCACCCCTCCACTTT.

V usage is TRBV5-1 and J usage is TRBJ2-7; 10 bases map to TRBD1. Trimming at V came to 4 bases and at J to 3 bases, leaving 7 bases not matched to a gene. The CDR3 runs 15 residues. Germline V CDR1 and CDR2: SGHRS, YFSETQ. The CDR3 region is CASSPRTGGGYEQYF. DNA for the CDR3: TGCGCCAGCAGCCCGAGGACAGGGGGTGGCTACGAGCAGTACTTC. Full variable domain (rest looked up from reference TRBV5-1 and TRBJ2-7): KAGVTQTPRYLIKTRGQQVTLSCSPISGHRSVSWYQQTPGQGLQFLFEYFSETQRNKGNFPGRFSGRQFSNSRSEMNVSTLELGDSALYLCASSPRTGGGYEQYFGPGTRLTVT.

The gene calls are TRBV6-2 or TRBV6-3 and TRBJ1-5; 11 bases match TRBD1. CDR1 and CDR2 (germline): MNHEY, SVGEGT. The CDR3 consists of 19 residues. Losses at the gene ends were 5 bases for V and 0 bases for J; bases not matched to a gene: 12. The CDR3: CASSGGQGAWTNSNQPQHF. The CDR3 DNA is TGTGCCAGCAGTGGAGGACAGGGGGCCTGGACTAATAGCAATCAGCCCCAGCATTTT.

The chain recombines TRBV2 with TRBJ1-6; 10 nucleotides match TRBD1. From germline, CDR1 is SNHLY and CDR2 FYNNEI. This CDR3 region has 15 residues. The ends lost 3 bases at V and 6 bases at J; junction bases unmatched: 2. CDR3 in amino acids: CASSEGQGLNSPLHF. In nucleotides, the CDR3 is TGTGCCAGCAGTGAGGGACAGGGGCTTAATTCACCCCTCCACTTT.

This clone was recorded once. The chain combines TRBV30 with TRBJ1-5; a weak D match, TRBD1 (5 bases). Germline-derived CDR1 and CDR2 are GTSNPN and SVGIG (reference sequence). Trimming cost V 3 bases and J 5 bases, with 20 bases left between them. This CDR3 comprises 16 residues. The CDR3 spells CAWSVTASSGYQPQHF. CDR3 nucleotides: TGTGCCTGGAGCGTGACAGCCTCCTCAGGGTATCAGCCCCAGCATTTT.

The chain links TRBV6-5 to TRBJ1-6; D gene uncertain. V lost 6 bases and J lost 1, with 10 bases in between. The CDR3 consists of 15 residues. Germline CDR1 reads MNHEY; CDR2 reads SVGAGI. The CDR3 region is CASSSQNSYNSPLHF. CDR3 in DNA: TGTGCCAGCAGCTCACAGAATTCCTATAATTCACCCCTCCACTTT.

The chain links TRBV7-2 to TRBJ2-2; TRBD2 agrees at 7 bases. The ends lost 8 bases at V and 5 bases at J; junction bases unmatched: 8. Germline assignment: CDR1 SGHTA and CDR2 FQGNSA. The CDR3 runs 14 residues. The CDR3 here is CASDIGGSTGELFF. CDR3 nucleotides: TGTGCCAGCGACATCGGGGGGTCAACCGGGGAGCTGTTTTTT.